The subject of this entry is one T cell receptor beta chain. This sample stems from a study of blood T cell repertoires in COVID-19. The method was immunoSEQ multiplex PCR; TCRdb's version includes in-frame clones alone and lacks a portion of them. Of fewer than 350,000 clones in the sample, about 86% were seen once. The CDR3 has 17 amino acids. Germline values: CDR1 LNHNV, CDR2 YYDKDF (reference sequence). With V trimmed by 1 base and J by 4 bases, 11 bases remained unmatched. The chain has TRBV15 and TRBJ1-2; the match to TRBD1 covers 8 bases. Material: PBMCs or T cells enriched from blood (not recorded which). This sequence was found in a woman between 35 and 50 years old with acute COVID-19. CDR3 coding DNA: TGTGCCACCAGCAGAGCCACTAGACAGGGGTTGGGCTATGGCTACACCTTC. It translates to CATSRATRQGLGYGYTF.